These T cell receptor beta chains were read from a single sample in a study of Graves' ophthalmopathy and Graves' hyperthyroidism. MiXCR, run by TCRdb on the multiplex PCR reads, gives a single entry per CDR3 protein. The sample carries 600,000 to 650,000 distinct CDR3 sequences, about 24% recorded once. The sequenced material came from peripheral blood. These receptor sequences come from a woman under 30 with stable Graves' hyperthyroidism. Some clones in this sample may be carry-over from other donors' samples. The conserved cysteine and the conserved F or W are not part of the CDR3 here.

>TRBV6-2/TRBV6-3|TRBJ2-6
ASSYIIRLGANVLT
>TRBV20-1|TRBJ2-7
SARAVPSGAIGDEQY
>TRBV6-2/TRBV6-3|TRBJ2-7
ASSHGSEQY
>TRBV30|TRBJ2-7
AWSVQGTYEQY
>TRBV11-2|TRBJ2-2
ASSLDSPGELF
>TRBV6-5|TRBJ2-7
ASSYTGTSTYEQY
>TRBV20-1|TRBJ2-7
SARVRGLGEQY
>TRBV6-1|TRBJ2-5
ASRPTSGSPETQY
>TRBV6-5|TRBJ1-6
ASSYPLLPHRREHNSPLH
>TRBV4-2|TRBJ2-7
ASSQGQQASRGEQY
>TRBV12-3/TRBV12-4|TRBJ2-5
ASSLDGYQETQY
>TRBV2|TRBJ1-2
ASRDSSYGYT
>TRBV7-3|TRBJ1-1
ASSVGTGDVPKTEAF
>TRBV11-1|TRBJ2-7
ASSFQYSSYEQY
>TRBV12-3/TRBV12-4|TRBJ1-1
ASTPSGTITEAF
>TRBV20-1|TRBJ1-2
SARVSRQGNGYT
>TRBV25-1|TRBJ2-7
ASSLTAGRYEQY
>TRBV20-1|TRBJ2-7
SAIPHTTYEQY
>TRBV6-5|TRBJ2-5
ASSLPGAGETQY
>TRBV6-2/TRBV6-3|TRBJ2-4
ATLPGTKSRASKNIQY
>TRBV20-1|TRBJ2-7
SARLDRDYEQY
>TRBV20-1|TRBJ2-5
SARLPYGTGQETQY
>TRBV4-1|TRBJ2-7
ASSQESPGGAKQY
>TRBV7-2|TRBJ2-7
ASSFLTDSYEQY
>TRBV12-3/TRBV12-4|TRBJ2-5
ASSFSVAEETQY
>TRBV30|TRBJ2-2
AWSYDNTGELF
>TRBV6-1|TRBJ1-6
ASSPSEGRNSPLH
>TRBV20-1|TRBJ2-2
SARGLAGNTGELF
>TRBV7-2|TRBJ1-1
ASSLQGGRNTEAF
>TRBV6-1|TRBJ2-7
ASNRDGSAYEQY
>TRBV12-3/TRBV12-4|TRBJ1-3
ASSQGQGLGSGNTVY
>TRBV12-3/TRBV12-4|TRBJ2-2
ASSSTSGSAGELF
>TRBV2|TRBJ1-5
ASSERRGNQPQH
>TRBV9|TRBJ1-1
ASSVEARWNTEAF
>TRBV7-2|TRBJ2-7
ASSPTSGSSYEQY
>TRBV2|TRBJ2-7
ASSQGDKSSYEQY
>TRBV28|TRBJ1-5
ASSSMQGAGQPQH
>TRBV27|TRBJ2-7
ASNPLGRPHEQY
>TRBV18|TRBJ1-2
ASSPLIGYT
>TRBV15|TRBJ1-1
ATSSPFEGENTEAF
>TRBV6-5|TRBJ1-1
ASSYEGMNTEAF
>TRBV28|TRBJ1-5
ASSSGTGVQPQH